Shown below are 5 T cell receptor beta chains from a single sample sequenced in a study of T-cell reconstitution after alpha-beta-depleted transplantation in children. Notes on the study in general: Newly produced T cells mostly accounted for T-cell counts and diversity one year post-transplant.

These receptors lack a known antigen. Preparation of the TCRbeta library was carried out with unique molecular identifiers. TCRdb ran MiXCR on the PCR reads and lists one entry per CDR3 protein. The top ten clones hold around 10% of a sample with 250,000 to 300,000 distinct CDR3 sequences, over 7% of them seen once. Sequenced here: peripheral blood, sampled 360 days after TCRalphabeta/CD19-depleted stem cell transplant. These receptors originate from a female patient aged 2 to 10 who had a stem cell transplant for Fanconi anemia, so the T cells may come from the graft donor.

This clonotype has at least ten counts. The chain uses TRBV20-1 and TRBJ2-5; the match to TRBD2 covers 7 bases. Germline loops: CDR1 DFQATT, CDR2 SNEGSKA (reference sequence). The CDR3 is made up of 13 amino acids. With V trimmed by 2 bases and J by 5 bases, 5 bases remained unmatched. The CDR3 loop is CSARLGEGETQYF. The CDR3 DNA reads as TGCAGTGCTAGATTGGGGGAGGGGGAGACCCAGTACTTC.

The DNA of the CDR3 is TGTGCCAGCAGCTTATGGGGACTAGCGGGGGCGGGCACAGATACGCAGTATTTT. It translates to CASSLWGLAGAGTDTQYF. The V gene is TRBV7-2, the J gene TRBJ2-3; TRBD2 agrees at 14 bases. Trimming at V came to 2 bases and at J to 1 base, leaving 5 bases not matched to a gene. The CDR3 has 18 amino acids. Germline assignment: CDR1 SGHTA and CDR2 FQGNSA.

This clonotype occurred many times. V and J are TRBV12-3 or TRBV12-4 and TRBJ1-5, with D tentatively TRBD1 (5 bases). Trimming cost V 6 bases and J 3 bases, with 18 bases left between them. This CDR3 has 16 amino acids. Written as DNA, the CDR3 is TGTGCCAGCAGGTCTACGGCCGCGGGGGACAATCAGCCCCAGCATTTT. The encoded protein is CASRSTAAGDNQPQHF.

V is TRBV6-2 or TRBV6-3 and J is TRBJ2-7, with D possibly TRBD1 on 6 matching bases. Per germline, CDR1 MNHEY and CDR2 SVGEGT. The CDR3 runs to 13 residues. V dropped 4 bases and J dropped 3 bases, with 10 bases sitting between them. The CDR3 region has the DNA TGTGCCAGCAGTTCCGACAGGATCTACGAGCAGTACGTC. Protein product: CASSSDRIYEQYV.

The chain couples TRBV6-5 to TRBJ2-5; D remains unclear. This CDR3 is 17 amino acids long. The V and J ends lost 4 bases and 5 bases respectively, with 23 bases between them. Germline CDR1 MNHEY, CDR2 SVGAGI. CDR3 in DNA: TGTGCCAGCAGTTCGGCTATAACCGACGACGCCGGGGAGACCCAGTACTTC. Encoded protein: CASSSAITDDAGETQYF.